The present T cell receptor (beta chain) was sequenced within a study of blood T cell repertoires in COVID-19. Study-wide context: Material from acute and convalescent COVID-19 was sourced from the United States, Italy and Spain. T cells, B-cell-depleted T cells, or PBMCs supplied cDNA or gDNA.

Original handling: Using reference gene primer amplification, nucleated cell counts were estimated. The repertoire was sequenced with immunoSEQ multiplex PCR; TCRdb's copy has only in-frame clones and lacks some. That table gives V, J and clone size, and the DNA gave D and trimming. The table records roughly 300,000 clones, around 90% of them present only once. This sequence originates from a man between 18 and 29 years old who had recovered from COVID-19. The sequencing sample was made of peripheral blood.

This CDR3 reads CASSKGGGDNQPQHF. DNA for the CDR3: TGCGCCAGCAGCAAGGGTGGGGGGGACAATCAGCCCCAGCATTTT. The chain couples TRBV4-1 to TRBJ1-5; D is possibly TRBD1 (5 bases). Trimming pared 5 bases from V and 3 bases from J, leaving 14 bases between. Germline loops: CDR1 MGHRA, CDR2 YSYEKL. CDR3 length: 15 amino acids.